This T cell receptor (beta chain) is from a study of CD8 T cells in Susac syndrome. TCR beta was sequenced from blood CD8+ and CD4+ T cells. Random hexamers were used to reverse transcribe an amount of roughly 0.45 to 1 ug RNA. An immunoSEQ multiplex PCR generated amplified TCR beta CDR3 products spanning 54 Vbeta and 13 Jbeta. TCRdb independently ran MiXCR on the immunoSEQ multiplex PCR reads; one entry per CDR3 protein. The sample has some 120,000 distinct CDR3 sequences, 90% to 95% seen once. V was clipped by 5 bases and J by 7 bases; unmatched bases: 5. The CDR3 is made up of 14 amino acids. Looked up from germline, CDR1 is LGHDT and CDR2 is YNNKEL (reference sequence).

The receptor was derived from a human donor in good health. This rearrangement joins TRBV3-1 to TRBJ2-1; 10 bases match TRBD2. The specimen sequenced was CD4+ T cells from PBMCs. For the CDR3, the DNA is TGTGCCAGCAGCTCCCCACTAGCGGGAAATGAGCAGTTCTTC. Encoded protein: CASSSPLAGNEQFF.